This T cell receptor (beta chain) was sequenced in a study of blood T cell repertoires in COVID-19. The overall study: Acute and convalescent COVID-19 specimens originated in the United States, Italy and Spain.

The CDR3 is 14 amino acids. Germline V gives CDR1 SGHDT, CDR2 YYEEEE. The V gene end was trimmed by 3 bases and the J gene end by 9 bases; junction bases not matched to a gene: 5. Per the original data handling: Amplification of reference gene primers provided the estimated nucleated cell counts. This table comes from immunoSEQ multiplex PCR, and its TCRdb copy is limited to in-frame clones, with some not included. From that table come the V and J calls and clone size; the DNA was used to work out D and trimming. The repertoire has some 250,000 clones, 65% to 85% of them found once; the top ten carry 27%.

The sequencing input was peripheral blood. This TCR came from a middle-aged man with acute or convalescent COVID-19. The V call is TRBV5-6, the J call TRBJ1-6; 8 nucleotides line up with TRBD1. The CDR3 region is CASSSRGRVSPLHF. The DNA for the CDR3 is TGTGCCAGCAGCTCCAGGGGGCGGGTTTCACCCCTCCACTTT.